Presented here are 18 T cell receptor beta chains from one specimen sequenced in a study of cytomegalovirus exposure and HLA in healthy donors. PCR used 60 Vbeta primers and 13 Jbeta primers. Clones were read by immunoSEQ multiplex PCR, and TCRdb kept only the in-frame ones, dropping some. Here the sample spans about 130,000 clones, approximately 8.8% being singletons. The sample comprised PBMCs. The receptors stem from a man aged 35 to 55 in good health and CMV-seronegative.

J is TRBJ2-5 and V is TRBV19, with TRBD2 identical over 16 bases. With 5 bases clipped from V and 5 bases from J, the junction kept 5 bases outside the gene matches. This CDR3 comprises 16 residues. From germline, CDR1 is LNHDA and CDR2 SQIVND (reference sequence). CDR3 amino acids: CASSPPGLAGGETQYF. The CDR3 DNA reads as TGTGCCAGTAGTCCACCGGGACTAGCGGGGGGGGAGACCCAGTACTTC.

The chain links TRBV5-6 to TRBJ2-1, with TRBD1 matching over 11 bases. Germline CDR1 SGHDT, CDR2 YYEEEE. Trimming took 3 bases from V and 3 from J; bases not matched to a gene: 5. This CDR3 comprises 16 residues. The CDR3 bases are TGTGCCAGCAGCTCAGCCGGGACAGGGGGCTACAATGAGCAGTTCTTC. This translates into CASSSAGTGGYNEQFF.

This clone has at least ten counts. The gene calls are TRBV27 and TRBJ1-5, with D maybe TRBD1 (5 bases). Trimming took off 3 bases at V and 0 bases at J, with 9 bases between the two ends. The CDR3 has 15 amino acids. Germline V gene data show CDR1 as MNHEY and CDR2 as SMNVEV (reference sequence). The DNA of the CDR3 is TGTGCCAGCAGTTTCGACAGAAATAGCAATCAGCCCCAGCATTTT. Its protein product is CASSFDRNSNQPQHF.

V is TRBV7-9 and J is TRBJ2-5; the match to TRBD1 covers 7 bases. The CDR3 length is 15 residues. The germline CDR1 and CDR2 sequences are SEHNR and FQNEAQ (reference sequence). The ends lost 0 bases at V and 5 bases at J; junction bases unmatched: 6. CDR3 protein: CASSLARTGVETQYF. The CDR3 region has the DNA TGTGCCAGCAGCTTAGCGCGTACAGGGGTGGAGACCCAGTACTTC.

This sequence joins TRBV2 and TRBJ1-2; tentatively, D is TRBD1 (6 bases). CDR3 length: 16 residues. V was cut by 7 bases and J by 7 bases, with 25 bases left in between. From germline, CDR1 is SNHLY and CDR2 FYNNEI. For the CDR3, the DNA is TGTGCCAGCACCCAGGCCCCAGGGGATGCCTGGGGTGGCTACACCTTC. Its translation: CASTQAPGDAWGGYTF.

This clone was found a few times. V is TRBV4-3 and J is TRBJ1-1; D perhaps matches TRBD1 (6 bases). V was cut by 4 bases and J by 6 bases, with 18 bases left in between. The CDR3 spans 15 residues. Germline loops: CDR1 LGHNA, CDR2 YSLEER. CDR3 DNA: TGCGCCAGCAGCCCCACAGGGACGTCCGGCGCTGAAGCTTTCTTT. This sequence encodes CASSPTGTSGAEAFF.

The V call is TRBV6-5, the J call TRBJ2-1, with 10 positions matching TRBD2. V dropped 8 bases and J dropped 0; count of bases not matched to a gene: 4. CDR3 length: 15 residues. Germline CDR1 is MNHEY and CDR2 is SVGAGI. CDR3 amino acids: CASRSGGSSYNEQFF. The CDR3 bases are TGTGCCAGCCGTAGCGGGGGGTCCTCCTACAATGAGCAGTTCTTC.

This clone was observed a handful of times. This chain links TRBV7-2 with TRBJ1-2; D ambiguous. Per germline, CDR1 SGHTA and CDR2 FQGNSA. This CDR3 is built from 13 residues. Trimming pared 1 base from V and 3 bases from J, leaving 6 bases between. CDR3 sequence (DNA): TGTGCCAGCAGCTTAGGCTTAGACTATGGCTACACCTTC. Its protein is CASSLGLDYGYTF.

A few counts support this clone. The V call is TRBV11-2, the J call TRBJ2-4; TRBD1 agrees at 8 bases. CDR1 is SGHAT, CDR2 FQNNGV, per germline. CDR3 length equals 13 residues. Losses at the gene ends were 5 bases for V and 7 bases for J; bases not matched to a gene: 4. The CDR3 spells CASSVRQGNIQYF. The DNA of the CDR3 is TGTGCCAGCAGCGTCCGACAGGGGAACATTCAGTACTTC.

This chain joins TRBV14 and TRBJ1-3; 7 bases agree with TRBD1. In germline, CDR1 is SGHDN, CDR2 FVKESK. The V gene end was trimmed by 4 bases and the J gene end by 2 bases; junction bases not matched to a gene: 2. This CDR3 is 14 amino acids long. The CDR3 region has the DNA TGTGCCAGCAGCCTCGGGACAGCTGGAAACACCATATATTTT. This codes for CASSLGTAGNTIYF. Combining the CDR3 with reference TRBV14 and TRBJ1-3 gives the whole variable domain EAGVTQFPSHSVIEKGQTVTLRCDPISGHDNLYWYRRVMGKEIKFLLHFVKESKQDESGMPNNRFLAERTGGTYSTLKVQPAELEDSGVYFCASSLGTAGNTIYFGEGSWLTVV.

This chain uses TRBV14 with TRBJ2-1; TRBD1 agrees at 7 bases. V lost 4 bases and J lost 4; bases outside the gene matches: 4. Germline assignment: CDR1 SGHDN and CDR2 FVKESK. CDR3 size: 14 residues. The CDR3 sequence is CASSLGTVYNEQFF. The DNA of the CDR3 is TGTGCCAGCAGCCTCGGGACAGTTTACAATGAGCAGTTCTTC. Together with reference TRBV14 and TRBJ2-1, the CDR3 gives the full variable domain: EAGVTQFPSHSVIEKGQTVTLRCDPISGHDNLYWYRRVMGKEIKFLLHFVKESKQDESGMPNNRFLAERTGGTYSTLKVQPAELEDSGVYFCASSLGTVYNEQFFGPGTRLTVL.

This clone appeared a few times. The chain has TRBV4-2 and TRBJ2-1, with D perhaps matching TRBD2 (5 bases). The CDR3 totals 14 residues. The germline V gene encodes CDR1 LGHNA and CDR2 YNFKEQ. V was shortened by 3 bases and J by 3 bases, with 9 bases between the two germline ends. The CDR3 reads CASSQDWNYNEQFF. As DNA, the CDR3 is TGTGCCAGCAGCCAGGACTGGAACTACAATGAGCAGTTCTTC.

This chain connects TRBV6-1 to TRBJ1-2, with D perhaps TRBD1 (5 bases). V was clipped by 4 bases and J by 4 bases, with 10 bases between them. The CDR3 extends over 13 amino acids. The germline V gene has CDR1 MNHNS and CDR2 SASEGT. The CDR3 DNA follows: TGTGCCAGCAGTGGGGAGGGGCTCTATGGCTACACCTTC. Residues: CASSGEGLYGYTF.

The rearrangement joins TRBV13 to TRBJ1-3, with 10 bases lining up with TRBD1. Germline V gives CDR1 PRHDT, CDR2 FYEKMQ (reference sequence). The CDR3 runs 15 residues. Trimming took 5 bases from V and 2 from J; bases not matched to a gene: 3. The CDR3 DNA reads TGTGCCAGCAGCCTTGGACAGGGGGCTGGAAACACCATATATTTT. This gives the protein CASSLGQGAGNTIYF.

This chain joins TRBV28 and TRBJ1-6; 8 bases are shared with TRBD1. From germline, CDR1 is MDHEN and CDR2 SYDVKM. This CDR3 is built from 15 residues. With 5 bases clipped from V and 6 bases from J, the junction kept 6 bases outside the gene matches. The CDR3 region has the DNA TGTGCCAGCAGTCCTCAGGGGGCTTCTAATTCACCCCTCCACTTT. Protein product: CASSPQGASNSPLHF. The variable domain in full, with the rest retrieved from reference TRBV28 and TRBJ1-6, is DVKVTQSSRYLVKRTGEKVFLECVQDMDHENMFWYRQDPGLGLRLIYFSYDVKMKEKGDIPEGYSVSREKKERFSLILESASTNQTSMYLCASSPQGASNSPLHFGNGTRLTVT.

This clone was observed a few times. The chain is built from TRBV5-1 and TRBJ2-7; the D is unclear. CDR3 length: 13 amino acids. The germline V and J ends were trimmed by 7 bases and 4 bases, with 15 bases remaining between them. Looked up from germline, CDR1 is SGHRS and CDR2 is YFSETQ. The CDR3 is CASALAGAYEQYF. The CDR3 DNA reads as TGCGCCAGCGCCCTCGCAGGCGCATACGAGCAGTACTTC.

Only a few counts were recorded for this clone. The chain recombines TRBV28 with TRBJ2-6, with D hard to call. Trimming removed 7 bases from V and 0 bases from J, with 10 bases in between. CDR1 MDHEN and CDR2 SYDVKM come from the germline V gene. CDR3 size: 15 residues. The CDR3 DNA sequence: TGTGCCAGCAAGAGTAGGAGCTCTGGGGCCAACGTCCTGACTTTC. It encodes CASKSRSSGANVLTF.

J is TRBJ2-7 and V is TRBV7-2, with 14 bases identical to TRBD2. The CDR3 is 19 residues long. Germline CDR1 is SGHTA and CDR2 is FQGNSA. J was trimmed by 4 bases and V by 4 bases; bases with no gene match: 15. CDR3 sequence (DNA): TGTGCCAGCAGCTGGGGACTAGCGGGGGCCAAGGAAAAATCATACGAGCAGTACTTC. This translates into CASSWGLAGAKEKSYEQYF.